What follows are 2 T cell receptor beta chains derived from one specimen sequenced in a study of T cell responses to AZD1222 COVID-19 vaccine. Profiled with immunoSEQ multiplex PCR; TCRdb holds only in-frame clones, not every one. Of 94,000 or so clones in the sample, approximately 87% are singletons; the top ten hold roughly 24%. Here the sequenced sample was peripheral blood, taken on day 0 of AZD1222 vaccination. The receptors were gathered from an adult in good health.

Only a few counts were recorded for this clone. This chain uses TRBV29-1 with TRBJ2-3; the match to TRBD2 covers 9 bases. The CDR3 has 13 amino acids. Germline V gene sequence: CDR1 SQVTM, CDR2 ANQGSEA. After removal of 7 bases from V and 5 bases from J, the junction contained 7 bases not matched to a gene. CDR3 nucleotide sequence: TGCAGCGCGGGGGGTAGCGGGAGAGATACGCAGTATTTT. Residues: CSAGGSGRDTQYF.

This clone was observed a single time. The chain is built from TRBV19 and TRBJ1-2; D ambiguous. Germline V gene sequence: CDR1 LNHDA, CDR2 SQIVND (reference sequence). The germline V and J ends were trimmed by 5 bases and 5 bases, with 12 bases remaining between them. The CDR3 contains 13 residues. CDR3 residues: CASSSMVGYGYTF. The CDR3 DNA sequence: TGTGCCAGTAGTTCAATGGTGGGATATGGCTACACCTTC.